These 10 T cell receptor beta chains originate from one sample sequenced in a study of T cell repertoires in cytomegalovirus infection. TCRdb redid the calling of the reads with MiXCR, one entry per CDR3 protein. The table includes 750,000 to 950,000 distinct CDR3 sequences, approximately 32% detected once. Which antigens these TCRs recognize remains unknown. The specimen comprised cultured CD8+ T cells from PBMCs, sampled from culture after CMV antigen stimulation. All receptors derive from a human donor in good health (CMV status not recorded). Some clones in this sample may be carry-over from other donors' samples.

Comments on this clonotype: Its ends do not fully match the called genes, so a read error is possible. V gene TRBV12-3 or TRBV12-4 combines with J gene TRBJ2-7; D gene ambiguous. The CDR3 covers 16 residues. This CDR3 reads CASSSPYSGNSYEQCF. CDR3 nucleotide sequence: TGTGCCAGCAGCTCCCCTTATAGTGGTAACTCCTACGAGCAGTGCTTC.

The chain carries TRBV10-2 and TRBJ1-2; TRBD1 is a possible D gene (5 bases). The CDR3 has 13 residues. Trimming left V 3 bases short and J 6 bases short, with 11 bases between. The germline V gene has CDR1 WSHSY and CDR2 SAAADI. In nucleotides, the CDR3 is TGCGCCAGCAGTGAACAAGGAGGGGATGGCTACACCTTC. Encoded protein: CASSEQGGDGYTF.

The chain joins TRBV6-2 or TRBV6-3 to TRBJ1-2, with D maybe TRBD1 (5 bases). V was shortened by 7 bases and J by 0 bases, with 15 bases between the two germline ends. The CDR3 is 15 residues long. Germline loops: CDR1 MNHEY, CDR2 SVGEGT. DNA of the CDR3: TGTGCCAGCACCCAACCCGCAGGGTCTAACTATGGCTACACCTTC. This translates into CASTQPAGSNYGYTF.

The chain recombines TRBV5-4 with TRBJ2-2, with 14 bases fitting TRBD2. The CDR3 has 17 amino acids. The V segment lost 4 bases and the J segment 1 base; nucleotides outside the gene matches: 3. Germline-derived CDR1 and CDR2 are SGHNT and YYREEE (reference sequence). The CDR3: CASSRGLAGGNTGELFF. The CDR3 nucleotides read TGTGCCAGCAGCCGAGGACTAGCGGGGGGGAACACCGGGGAGCTGTTTTTT. The whole variable domain, remainder taken from reference TRBV5-4 and TRBJ2-2, is ETGVTQSPTHLIKTRGQQVTLRCSSQSGHNTVSWYQQALGQGPQFIFQYYREEENGRGNFPPRFSGLQFPNYSSELNVNALELDDSALYLCASSRGLAGGNTGELFFGEGSRLTVL.

This clonotype was detected a few times. This chain joins TRBV7-9 and TRBJ1-1; D is uncertain. The germline V gene has CDR1 SEHNR and CDR2 FQNEAQ (reference sequence). V was trimmed by 5 bases and J by 1 base, leaving 11 bases between them. The CDR3 loop spans 14 amino acids. CDR3 coding DNA: TGTGCCAGCAGCGCCATGACACGGAACACTGAAGCTTTCTTT. It encodes CASSAMTRNTEAFF.

The chain joins TRBV20-1 to TRBJ1-4, with a tentative D call TRBD1 (6 bases). The CDR3 spans 13 residues. Per the germline V gene, CDR1 is DFQATT and CDR2 is SNEGSKA (reference sequence). Trimming took 6 bases from V and 7 from J, leaving 15 bases between them. The CDR3 loop reads CSACEGGSEKLFF. The CDR3 region has the DNA TGCAGTGCCTGTGAAGGGGGAAGTGAAAAACTGTTTTTT.

A few counts support this clonotype. This chain connects TRBV20-1 to TRBJ2-5; D remains unclear. Trimming took 0 bases from V and 2 from J, leaving 13 bases between them. Per the germline V gene, CDR1 is DFQATT and CDR2 is SNEGSKA (reference sequence). This CDR3 region has 15 residues. The CDR3 coding sequence is TGCAGTGCTAGAGATCAGGACCATGCTCAAGAGACCCAGTACTTC. Translated: CSARDQDHAQETQYF.

The chain joins TRBV6-1 to TRBJ1-1; D may be TRBD1 (5 bases). V gave up 6 bases and J gave up 7 bases, with 6 bases separating them. The V gene's germline CDR1 is MNHNS and CDR2 SASEGT. This CDR3 spans 10 amino acids. CDR3 DNA: TGTGCCAGCAGAAGGGGTGAAGCTTTCTTT. It yields the protein CASRRGEAFF.

V is TRBV27 and J is TRBJ2-7; no clear D gene. Germline loops: CDR1 MNHEY, CDR2 SMNVEV (reference sequence). This CDR3 is built from 14 residues. V lost 2 bases to trimming and J lost 2 bases, with 10 bases between them. CDR3 sequence: CASSLAGPPYEQYV. The CDR3 bases are TGTGCCAGCAGTTTAGCCGGGCCTCCCTACGAGCAGTACGTC.

The chain joins TRBV6-5 to TRBJ2-7, with 10 nucleotides matching TRBD1. This CDR3 has 13 amino acids. Germline V CDR1 and CDR2: MNHEY, SVGAGI. With V trimmed by 5 bases and J by 5 bases, 3 bases remained unmatched. CDR3 DNA sequence: TGTGCCAGCAGTGACAGGGGGCGGGACGAGCAGTACTTC. Its translation is CASSDRGRDEQYF.